This TCR beta chain was retrieved from a study of identical twins. cDNA molecules carried unique molecular identifiers, and template switching added a universal primer site. One entry per CDR3 protein results from TCRdb running MiXCR on the 5' RACE reads. The sample comprises about 520,000 distinct CDR3 sequences, less than 25% of which are singletons, and 0.75% to 0.95% rests with the top ten. Trimming took 3 bases from V and 2 from J; bases not matched to a gene: 7. Germline-derived CDR1 and CDR2 are DFQATT and SNEGSKA (reference sequence). The CDR3 consists of 14 residues. Notes on the study in general: Partial confounding of zero-insertion analyses by invariant MAIT and iNKT cells was possible.

This clonotype was picked up a small number of times. Its antigen is not identified. These sequences were also reported in another study, on T cells expressing NK-cell markers. Per that paper: The authors sequenced eight donors, of whom seven were HCMV-seropositive and one was seronegative.

This sequence joins TRBV20-1 and TRBJ2-7; 7 bases map to TRBD2. The specimen sequenced was CD4+ T cells sorted from blood. The sequence derives from a woman aged 18-35 years in good health. Here the CDR3 DNA reads TGCAGTGCTAGTGTGGGAGGGCCGCCCTACGAGCAGTACTTC. Translation gives CSASVGGPPYEQYF.